The 8 T cell receptor beta chains below were found in one sample sequenced in a study of T cells in Graves' hyperthyroidism and ophthalmopathy. Authors of the study amplified TCR beta CDR3 regions from RNA transcripts. A set of HTBI primers served as the primers for a first-round RT-PCR of the TCR CDR3. TCRdb re-called the multiplex PCR reads through MiXCR, storing one row per CDR3 protein. The table lists under 250,000 distinct CDR3 sequences, roughly a quarter of them singletons. Sequencing input: blood. Source of these receptors: a woman in her thirties or forties with Graves' ophthalmopathy.

This clonotype was found a few times. V is TRBV3-1 and J is TRBJ2-4; weak D call: TRBD2 (7 bases). The germline V gene encodes CDR1 LGHDT and CDR2 YNNKEL (reference sequence). V lost 3 bases and J lost 5, with 14 bases in between. The CDR3 has 15 residues. In DNA, the CDR3 is TGTGCCAGCAGCCAGACGGACAGCGGGGAAAACATTCAGTACTTC. Protein sequence: CASSQTDSGENIQYF.

This clonotype was counted at least ten times. The CDR3 reads CASSAWGGIHNEQFF. The CDR3 nucleotides read TGTGCCAGCAGCGCCTGGGGCGGGATCCACAATGAGCAGTTCTTC. This chain uses TRBV11-2 with TRBJ2-1; D perhaps matches TRBD2 (6 bases). This CDR3 contains 15 residues. V lost 5 bases to trimming and J lost 5 bases, with 16 bases between them. Looked up from germline, CDR1 is SGHAT and CDR2 is FQNNGV.

This CDR3 reads CASSKTGGYSTEAFF. The DNA of the CDR3 is TGTGCCAGCAGCAAAACAGGGGGCTATAGCACTGAAGCTTTCTTT. This chain joins TRBV7-2 and TRBJ1-1; 9 bases align to TRBD1. J was trimmed by 4 bases and V by 5 bases; bases with no gene match: 8. Germline loops: CDR1 SGHTA, CDR2 FQGNSA. The CDR3 is 15 amino acids. Combining the CDR3 with reference TRBV7-2 and TRBJ1-1 gives the whole variable domain GAGVSQSPSNKVTEKGKDVELRCDPISGHTALYWYRQSLGQGLEFLIYFQGNSAPDKSGLPSDRFSAERTGGSVSTLTIQRTQQEDSAVYLCASSKTGGYSTEAFFGQGTRLTVV.

On this clonotype itself: The CDR3 ends on some other residue instead of the conserved phenylalanine or tryptophan, so this is likely a read error. The chain is built from TRBV7-8 and TRBJ1-4, with D tentatively TRBD1 (5 bases). Deletions cut 5 bases from V and 8 bases from J, with 15 bases between. The CDR3 length is 14 residues. Germline CDR1 SGHVS, CDR2 FQNEAQ. The CDR3 is CASSPRDQREKLFS. In DNA, the CDR3 is TGTGCCAGCAGCCCCAGGGACCAAAGGGAAAAACTGTTTTCT.

The sample holds many counts of this clonotype. The CDR3 sequence is CASSPAGGPPTGELFF. The CDR3, as DNA: TGTGCCAGCAGTCCGGCGGGAGGGCCACCCACCGGGGAGCTGTTTTTT. The J gene is TRBJ2-2, the V gene TRBV28, with TRBD2 matching over 9 bases. Germline V gene lookup returns CDR1 MDHEN and CDR2 SYDVKM. The CDR3 consists of 16 residues. With V trimmed by 5 bases and J by 4 bases, 8 bases remained unmatched. The full variable domain, with the rest looked up from reference TRBV28 and TRBJ2-2, is DVKVTQSSRYLVKRTGEKVFLECVQDMDHENMFWYRQDPGLGLRLIYFSYDVKMKEKGDIPEGYSVSREKKERFSLILESASTNQTSMYLCASSPAGGPPTGELFFGEGSRLTVL.

This clonotype was counted at least ten times. The chain combines TRBV18 with TRBJ1-5; 8 bases agree with TRBD1. Trimming at V came to 0 bases and at J to 5 bases, leaving 6 bases not matched to a gene. CDR1 and CDR2 from the germline V gene are KGHSH and LQKENI. The CDR3 has 16 amino acids. The CDR3 spells CASSPPDRVFDQPQHF. The CDR3 DNA is TGTGCCAGCTCACCACCGGACAGGGTGTTCGATCAGCCCCAGCATTTT. Full variable domain (rest looked up from reference TRBV18 and TRBJ1-5): NAGVMQNPRHLVRRRGQEARLRCSPMKGHSHVYWYRQLPEEGLKFMVYLQKENIIDESGMPKERFSAEFPKEGPSILRIQQVVRGDSAAYFCASSPPDRVFDQPQHFGDGTRLSIL.

The chain carries TRBV6-8 and TRBJ2-5; D remains unclear. The length of the CDR3 is 15 residues. The germline gives CDR1 MNHGY, CDR2 SAAAGT. V was shortened by 5 bases and J by 5 bases, with 18 bases between the two germline ends. The CDR3 region is CASSAPRHRRETQYF. The DNA of the CDR3 is TGTGCCAGCAGTGCGCCCCGACACCGGCGGGAGACCCAGTACTTC.

In its sample, this clonotype was seen a few times. V and J are TRBV2 and TRBJ1-1; D call uncertain. Trimming pared 0 bases from V and 3 bases from J, leaving 2 bases between. CDR1 is SNHLY and CDR2 is FYNNEI in the germline V gene. This CDR3 has 12 amino acids. The CDR3 DNA sequence: TGTGCCAGCAGTGAAGCAGACACTGAAGCTTTCTTT. This codes for CASSEADTEAFF.